Sequencing of this T cell receptor (beta chain) was carried out in a study of blood T cells in healthy people across ages. As regards this clonotype: Its cognate antigen is unknown.

This CDR3 has 14 amino acids. V was pared by 2 bases and J by 4 bases, with 3 bases of the junction left unmatched. In germline, CDR1 is MGHDK, CDR2 SYGVNS. The second PCR ran about 6 to 12 cycles with a sample-barcoded 5' primer and J-beta primers. TCRdb re-called the 5' RACE reads through MiXCR, storing one row per CDR3 protein. The sample carries more than 700,000 distinct CDR3 sequences, roughly 50% recorded once. General study findings and limits: In long-lived donors, naive CD4+ cell counts and diversity exceeded those of aged donors.

The V and J genes are TRBV25-1 and TRBJ1-2; TRBD1 matches at 8 bases. Sequenced material: blood. The clonotype comes from a man older than 75 in good health. The CDR3 region has the DNA TGTGCCAGCAGTGAACAGGGGGCTGTCTATGGCTACACCTTC. Its protein product is CASSEQGAVYGYTF.